The 17 T cell receptor beta chains in this list originate from one sample, sequenced in a study of cytomegalovirus exposure and HLA in healthy donors. The PCR had 60 Vbeta and 13 Jbeta primers. Assay: immunoSEQ multiplex PCR; the TCRdb copy retains only in-frame clones and omits some. The sample lists 100,000 to 150,000 clones, approximately 80% occurring once. Input material: PBMCs. These receptor sequences come from a male donor in good health and CMV-seropositive.

The chain recombines TRBV19 with TRBJ2-6, with unresolved D. The CDR3 extends over 17 amino acids. The V end was cut by 2 bases, the J end by 1 base, with 12 bases between. CDR1 is LNHDA, CDR2 SQIVND, per germline (reference sequence). CDR3 amino acids: CASSISPHQSGANVLTF. CDR3 DNA: TGTGCCAGTAGTATATCCCCCCATCAGTCTGGGGCCAACGTCCTGACTTTC. Filled out from reference TRBV19 and TRBJ2-6, the complete variable domain reads DGGITQSPKYLFRKEGQNVTLSCEQNLNHDAMYWYRQDPGQGLRLIYYSQIVNDFQKGDIAEGYSVSREKKESFPLTVTSAQKNPTAFYLCASSISPHQSGANVLTFGAGSRLTVL.

This chain uses TRBV2 with TRBJ2-1; the match to TRBD2 covers 11 bases. Trimming removed 3 bases from V and 0 bases from J; junction bases left unmatched: 7. Germline V gene sequence: CDR1 SNHLY, CDR2 FYNNEI. The CDR3 sequence is 18 residues long. For the CDR3, the DNA is TGTGCCAGCAGTGATCGTAGCGGGGGGGCAAGCTCCTACAATGAGCAGTTCTTC. Its translation is CASSDRSGGASSYNEQFF.

There are a few counts of this clone. CDR3 sequence reads: CASEGTDYGYTF. The CDR3 DNA follows: TGTGCCAGCGAAGGGACAGACTATGGCTACACCTTC. This chain links TRBV2 with TRBJ1-2; 7 bases are a match to TRBD1. This CDR3 comprises 12 residues. The trim removed 8 bases at V and 3 bases at J, leaving 3 bases unmatched. CDR1 SNHLY and CDR2 FYNNEI come from the germline V gene. Complete variable domain (other parts from reference TRBV2 and TRBJ1-2): EPEVTQTPSHQVTQMGQEVILRCVPISNHLYFYWYRQILGQKVEFLVSFYNNEISEKSEIFDDQFSVERPDGSNFTLKIRSTKLEDSAMYFCASEGTDYGYTFGSGTRLTVV.

The chain employs TRBV25-1 and TRBJ2-5; D possibly corresponds to TRBD1 (6 bases). This CDR3 is 14 amino acids long. V was trimmed by 3 bases and J by 6 bases, leaving 14 bases between them. The germline gives CDR1 MGHDK, CDR2 SYGVNS. The CDR3 loop is CASSDFTGKQTQYF. The CDR3 DNA reads TGTGCCAGCAGTGACTTCACAGGGAAGCAGACCCAGTACTTC.

V gene TRBV28 combines with J gene TRBJ1-4; possibly TRBD1 for D (5 bases). The germline CDR1 and CDR2 sequences are MDHEN and SYDVKM. V was trimmed by 2 bases and J by 4 bases, leaving 14 bases between them. This CDR3 comprises 16 residues. The CDR3 nucleotides read TGTGCCAGCAGTTTAGGCGGGGCCCTCCATAATGAAAAACTGTTTTTT. This gives the protein CASSLGGALHNEKLFF.

The V and J genes are TRBV2 and TRBJ2-7, with 7 nucleotides matching TRBD1. V lost 5 bases to trimming and J lost 2 bases; unmatched junction nucleotides: 3. The CDR3 spans 13 residues. Germline values: CDR1 SNHLY, CDR2 FYNNEI. Written as DNA, the CDR3 is TGTGCCAGCAGTCGGGACAGCACCTACGAGCAGTACTTC. Translating gives CASSRDSTYEQYF.

The chain uses TRBV29-1 and TRBJ1-4; D remains unclear. Germline values: CDR1 SQVTM, CDR2 ANQGSEA. The CDR3 runs 13 residues. V lost 4 bases to trimming and J lost 3 bases, with 9 bases between them. This CDR3 reads CSVVSPANEKLFF. In nucleotides, the CDR3 is TGCAGCGTTGTAAGTCCGGCTAATGAAAAACTGTTTTTT.

J is TRBJ2-5 and V is TRBV2, with a weak D call TRBD2 (5 bases). The germline V and J ends were trimmed by 8 bases and 5 bases, with 18 bases remaining between them. CDR3 length: 14 residues. Germline V CDR1 and CDR2: SNHLY, FYNNEI. This chain's CDR3 is CASLPGSIRETQYF. The CDR3 DNA is TGTGCCAGCTTGCCGGGGAGTATTAGGGAGACCCAGTACTTC.

This chain connects TRBV2 to TRBJ2-2, with 9 bases matching TRBD1. With 4 bases clipped from V and 3 bases from J, the junction kept 6 bases outside the gene matches. This CDR3 spans 16 amino acids. CDR1 and CDR2 (germline): SNHLY, FYNNEI. The CDR3 loop is CASSVRTGEDTGELFF. The CDR3 DNA is TGTGCCAGCAGTGTCAGGACAGGGGAAGACACCGGGGAGCTGTTTTTT.

The chain employs TRBV7-8 and TRBJ2-3; TRBD2 is a possible D gene (5 bases). The CDR3 consists of 13 residues. V shed 7 bases and J shed 1 base, with 9 bases lying between them. Germline V gene data show CDR1 as SGHVS and CDR2 as FQNEAQ. The DNA of the CDR3 is TGTGCCAGCACCTCGCGGGGCACAGATACGCAGTATTTT. This translates into CASTSRGTDTQYF.

J is TRBJ2-1 and V is TRBV5-1, with TRBD1 matching over 8 bases. This CDR3 comprises 16 residues. Per the germline V gene, CDR1 is SGHRS and CDR2 is YFSETQ. V gave up 0 bases and J gave up 5 bases; unmatched junction bases: 7. CDR3 region: CASSLARGQADNEQFF. The CDR3 bases are TGCGCCAGCAGCTTGGCCAGGGGACAGGCGGACAATGAGCAGTTCTTC.

The rearrangement joins TRBV5-6 to TRBJ1-1; 8 positions match TRBD1. CDR1 SGHDT and CDR2 YYEEEE come from the germline V gene. J lost 5 bases, V lost 5 bases, and 5 bases had no gene match. This CDR3 is 13 amino acids long. The CDR3 loop is CASRYDRGTEAFF. The CDR3 nucleotides are TGTGCCAGCAGATACGACAGGGGAACTGAAGCTTTCTTT.

The rearrangement links TRBV28 to TRBJ1-6; a weak D match, TRBD1 (6 bases). Germline CDR1 reads MDHEN; CDR2 reads SYDVKM. V shed 6 bases and J shed 8 bases, with 20 bases lying between them. The length of the CDR3 is 16 residues. In nucleotides, the CDR3 is TGTGCCAGCAGCCCCAGGGGTAGATATCTGGATTCACCCCTCCACTTT. Residues: CASSPRGRYLDSPLHF.

The gene calls are TRBV7-9 and TRBJ1-4; D not certain. CDR1 and CDR2 (germline): SEHNR, FQNEAQ (reference sequence). The CDR3 totals 14 residues. V gave up 3 bases and J gave up 5 bases, with 10 bases separating them. The CDR3 loop reads CASSFEGSNEKLFF. The DNA for the CDR3 is TGTGCCAGCAGCTTTGAGGGATCAAATGAAAAACTGTTTTTT.

CDR3: CASRETVFADTQYF. DNA for the CDR3: TGTGCCAGCAGGGAGACGGTATTCGCAGATACGCAGTATTTT. The chain joins TRBV2 to TRBJ2-3, with no clear D. The V and J ends lost 6 bases and 4 bases respectively, with 14 bases between them. This CDR3 spans 14 amino acids. Germline values: CDR1 SNHLY, CDR2 FYNNEI.

This sequence joins TRBV28 and TRBJ1-5; unclear D gene. V gave up 10 bases and J gave up 2 bases, with 21 bases separating them. Germline V gene data show CDR1 as MDHEN and CDR2 as SYDVKM. The CDR3 runs to 16 residues. In nucleotides, the CDR3 is TGTGCCACCGCGCCCCAAGCCGGTCTCGGCAATCAGCCCCAGCATTTT. Translating gives CATAPQAGLGNQPQHF.

The chain combines TRBV28 with TRBJ1-2; 10 bases map to TRBD1. Germline CDR1 reads MDHEN; CDR2 reads SYDVKM. CDR3 length equals 14 residues. V lost 6 bases to trimming and J lost 4 bases; unmatched junction nucleotides: 5. CDR3: CASRLTGGVYGYTF. The CDR3 nucleotides read TGTGCCAGCAGACTGACAGGGGGCGTCTATGGCTACACCTTC.